The text below deals with one T cell receptor (beta chain). Its antigen remains undetermined. No base qualities exist here, and no much larger clone lies one base off it. The sample originates from a study of cytomegalovirus exposure and HLA in healthy donors (dated by TCRdb to 2016 to 2017). For the study in its entirety: In an earlier analysis of under 600 of the donors, roughly 300 Gb of sequence data and roughly 100 million unique TCR beta sequences from 180 million or so T cells were reported. To study patterns of TCR occurrence, a later analysis re-analyzed previously published TCR beta repertoires from more than 550 donors and added high-resolution HLA genotyping. High-throughput TCR immunosequencing, statistical association of individual TCRs with disease status, and machine learning were combined to predict cytomegalovirus infection status. The T cell repertoires of 666 subjects were profiled by immunosequencing and related to cytomegalovirus serostatus. Among the roughly 400 genotyped donors, approximately 77% belonged to the genetic ancestry cluster associated with self-reported Caucasian donors. The number of donors typed differed by locus, with about 629-630 for A, B, C, DRB1 and DQB1, 522 for DQA1, 600 to 610 for DPA1, and over 400 for DPB1. Both class I and class II loci were covered by HLA typing, at four-digit resolution. In a later genetic analysis, genome-wide SNP genotypes for about 55% of the roughly 700 donors were used, and that subset was treated as a discovery cohort. An earlier analysis of approximately 500 of the donors applied high-throughput TCR beta sequencing to assess whether each TCR beta V gene segment acted as functional or pseudogenic. An early release that covered approximately 600 HLA-typed donors contained 250 to 350 gigabases of sequencing data and some 87 million unique TCR sequences. A handful of DR-DQ haplotypes were handled as single units for association and clustering because linkage in the cohort was strong. Donor age, sex, ethnicity and CMV serostatus were compiled alongside the repertoire data. Among about 400 genotyped donors of the cohort, an average of approximately 220,000 unique TCR beta nucleotide sequences was sequenced per donor, of which roughly 17% were non-productive. The aim of the study was to test whether cataloging public T cell receptors could identify signatures of past pathogen exposure. All discovery cohort repertoires had been generated using a single sequencing platform. A separate validation cohort of approximately 130 different subjects was used in addition to the roughly 700-subject first cohort. The later analysis used no new phenotypic data to find candidate immune exposures, relying instead on TCR beta sequences and their occurrence across donors. Broader findings and caveats from the paper: A few of the identified cytomegalovirus-associated TCR beta chains were confirmed in vitro to be specific for cytomegalovirus antigens. A further reported finding was that TCR beta sequences accurately predicted the HLA-A and HLA-B alleles for most subjects in the first cohort. Presence/absence analyses assumed roughly uniform sequencing depth across donors, an assumption that may not hold. According to a later analysis, TCR association rates differed among HLA loci, with DRB1 alleles showing the most associated TCRs and HLA-C alleles showing the fewest. The 87-base-pair reads could not distinguish some IMGT-functional V segments, including TRBV6-2 and TRBV6-3, so those segments were excluded. Assigning TCR associations to individual alleles was difficult when HLA alleles, especially DR and DQ, strongly co-occurred. Broadly in line with IMGT annotations, most TCR beta V segments showed up in productive rearrangements about 90% or about 30% of the time in an earlier analysis of several hundred of the donors. The classifier was reported to diagnose cytomegalovirus status with high specificity and sensitivity in both the original and validation cohorts. For the cohort, immune exposure information was limited to CMV serostatus. Across donors, most TCR sequences were observed very rarely, whereas some public TCRs were present in many individuals. Specific HLA alleles were associated with 16,951 TCR beta sequences at a false discovery rate of 0.05 in a later analysis. In a later analysis, most CMV-associated TCR beta chains were found to appear HLA-restricted, with HLA associations seemingly driven largely by CMV exposure. The earlier analysis of 587 of the donors excluded around 17 rarely observed V segments, including chromosome 9 orphons, because counts were too low. It was suggested by the authors that the approach could potentially be generalized to other disease states and immunological phenotypes. In a later analysis, HLA-associated TCR beta chains were found to be more clonally expanded and to have lower generation probabilities than equally common non-associated chains. A later analysis reported that several top co-occurrence clusters appeared linked to parvovirus B19, influenza, CMV and Epstein-Barr virus. A total of fewer than 200 TCR beta chains were listed by the study as associated with cytomegalovirus. V-gene and J-gene trimming of TCR beta chains was associated with a missense DCLRE1C variant in a later genetic analysis, and the association was replicated in an independent cohort. A group of highly shared sequence variants was considered likely to be a technical artifact of the sequencing pipeline. Correlated functional status among segregating V segments might reflect linkage disequilibrium, but an unknown experimental factor could not be ruled out. In a later genetic analysis, fewer N-insertions in productive TCRs were reported among donors in an Asian-associated ancestry cluster than the roughly 700-donor mean. In this cohort, only TCR beta chains were sequenced, and detectable features were limited by the absence of alpha or paired-chain data. Because some donors lacked HLA typing at each locus, the association tests relied only on the typed subset.

The cohort consisted of 650 to 700 healthy bone marrow donors. All cohort members were sampled while nominally healthy, although unrecorded immune exposures were likely present. The donor tested CMV seropositive, placing the donor among the approximately 290 seropositive members of the cohort. Every donor gave a peripheral blood sample, and the peripheral blood mononuclear cells from that sample were used for TCR beta sequencing. The Qiagen DNeasy Blood Extraction Kit was used to extract genomic DNA from the blood cell samples. The method was the immunoSEQ multiplex PCR assay. The multiplex PCR relied on a mix of 60 forward primers for TCR Vbeta segments and 13 reverse primers for TCR Jbeta segments. Amplification of the CDR3 region of rearranged TCR beta genes was performed with a multiplex PCR assay on genomic DNA. On the Illumina HiSeq System, the amplified TCR beta libraries were sequenced as 87-base-pair reads. The source study handled its data this way. In a later analysis, 80 million or so unique TCR beta chains were counted across the approximately 620 repertoires, and approximately 11 million of these chains were shared by at least two donors. Raw reads were error-corrected and collapsed into unique sequences by a nearest-neighbor algorithm in which closely related sequences were merged to remove PCR and sequencing errors. Alignment of CDR3 sequences to IMGT reference sequences was used to assign V, D and J gene segments. For a sequence to be retained, at least a six-nucleotide match to both a V gene segment and a J gene segment was required. Rearrangements were classified as productive when the CDR3 lacked stop codons and remained in frame with V and J, and all other rearrangements were classified as non-productive. CDR3 was defined by IMGT convention, running from the second conserved V-encoded cysteine to the conserved J-encoded phenylalanine. The earlier analysis of 500 to 750 of the donors excluded any sequence lacking an unambiguous match to a single V gene segment. An earlier analysis of several hundred of the donors called V segments functional above 56.7% productive rearrangements and segregating when the between-donor standard deviation exceeded 5%. A statistical classification framework was built for diagnosing cytomegalovirus status from the catalog of TCR beta chain sequences. In a later analysis, V and J genes were assigned by comparing TCR nucleotide sequences against IMGT/GENE-DB human TR gene sequences. The TCRdist pipeline was used in a later analysis to assign CDR3 sequences and most-parsimonious VDJ recombination scenarios. In a later analysis, each TCR beta chain was defined by its CDR3 amino acid sequence together with its V-gene family, and reads without a unique V-gene family were excluded. A later analysis removed roughly 590 highly shared, low-generation-probability nucleotide sequences to deal with suspected cross-contamination and a sequencing artifact. In a later analysis, a clonal expansion index was calculated for each public chain from normalized within-repertoire ranks of inferred template counts. A later analysis computed generation probabilities with a VDJ recombination model fitted to out-of-frame rearrangements, and checked the results against IGoR. A later analysis scored TCR-TCR, TCR-HLA and TCR-CMV co-occurrence with hypergeometric tests, applying a repertoire-size bias correction to TCR pairs. A later analysis estimated false discovery rates by permuting HLA or CMV assignments 20 times. In a later analysis, co-occurring TCRs were grouped with DBSCAN, and TCRdist sequence similarity was added when clustering was performed within HLA-allele-positive subsets. Repertoires with fewer than 30,000 or more than 120,000 public chains were left out of co-occurrence clustering, as were a handful of repertoires with anomalous nucleotide sharing. The source is immuneACCESS, and TCRdb retained only in-frame sequences with V and J called. Part of the clones is not carried over; for the studies checked, unresolved V genes explain less than half of this, and the remainder is unexplained. V, J and clone size derive from that table, while D and trimming were established from the DNA sequence. For this sample there are roughly 98,000 clones; 75% to 85% appear just once. The ten largest make up roughly 11% of the sample.

CDR1 is given as WSHSY and CDR2 as SAAADI, both from the germline V gene. Germline trimming amounts to 7 bases on V and 1 base on J, with 4 as the count of junction bases outside the gene matches. The CDR3 measures 14 amino acids from cysteine to phenylalanine. The kept DNA is CDR3 alone, 42 bases in frame from the first base. This sequence was found in a man between 18 and 35 years old in good health and CMV-seropositive. Sequenced sample: PBMCs. The chain was built from TRBV10-2 and TRBJ2-5; 9 central bases correspond to TRBD1. CDR3 region: CASKDRGTQETQYF. The nucleotide sequence is given as TGCGCCAGCAAAGACAGGGGGACCCAAGAGACCCAGTACTTC.